This is a list of T cell receptor beta chains from one sample in a study of cytomegalovirus exposure and HLA in healthy donors. Measured with immunoSEQ multiplex PCR; TCRdb has only the in-frame clones, and not every one. The table has about 60,000 clones, around 96% seen once. The specimen was PBMCs. All receptors come from a woman in her late teens or twenties in good health and CMV-seronegative. Both conserved end residues are part of each CDR3. Fields, in order: clone size, D gene, V gene, J gene, CDR3 DNA, CDR3 protein. A D gene is named only where the DNA matches it firmly. Size values are once, few and many counts, or a class for expanded clones, and some rows have none.

size: -; D: -; V: TRBV27; J: TRBJ2-5; DNA: TGTGCCAGCAGCCCCAGGGGAGAGACCCAGTACTTC; CDR3: CASSPRGETQYF
size: -; D: -; V: TRBV6-6; J: TRBJ2-3; DNA: TGTGCCAGCCAATCTAGCGTGAGCACAGATACGCAGTATTTT; CDR3: CASQSSVSTDTQYF
size: -; D: -; V: TRBV15; J: TRBJ1-1; DNA: TGTGCCACCAGCAGAGACAGGAACACTGAAGCTTTCTTT; CDR3: CATSRDRNTEAFF
size: -; D: -; V: TRBV5-4; J: TRBJ2-5; DNA: TGTGCCAGCAGCTTCGTGTCTAGCCCCCAAGAGACCCAGTACTTC; CDR3: CASSFVSSPQETQYF
size: -; D: TRBD2; V: TRBV2; J: TRBJ2-1; DNA: TGTGCCTGGGGAGCGGGAGGGGATGAGCAGTTCTTC; CDR3: CAWGAGGDEQFF
size: -; D: -; V: TRBV6-6; J: TRBJ2-5; DNA: TGTGCCAGCAGGGGCAAAAGCAACCCCCCCGGGACCCAGTACTTC; CDR3: CASRGKSNPPGTQYF
size: -; D: TRBD2; V: TRBV7-3; J: TRBJ2-2; DNA: TGTGCCAGCAGCTTAACCGGCTCTGGGACTAGCGGTAACACCGGGGAGCTGTTTTTT; CDR3: CASSLTGSGTSGNTGELFF
size: -; D: -; V: TRBV28; J: TRBJ2-2; DNA: TGTGCCAGCAGTTTTGGCAGGGCGAACACCGGGGAGCTGTTTTTT; CDR3: CASSFGRANTGELFF
size: once; D: TRBD2; V: TRBV14; J: TRBJ2-5; DNA: TGTGCCAGCAGCCCGGGACTAGCGGGGGTGGAGACCCAGTACTTC; CDR3: CASSPGLAGVETQYF
size: -; D: TRBD1; V: TRBV7-9; J: TRBJ2-1; DNA: TGTGCCAGCAGCTTAACAGGGGGCGAGCAGTTCTTC; CDR3: CASSLTGGEQFF
size: -; D: -; V: TRBV4-3; J: TRBJ1-4; DNA: TGCGCCAGCCAGGGTGCGGGGGCTAATGAAAAACTGTTTTTT; CDR3: CASQGAGANEKLFF
size: -; D: TRBD2; V: TRBV9; J: TRBJ2-1; DNA: TGTGCCAGCAGCGTAGCGGTCGGGCTAGCGGGAGGGTACAATGAGCAGTTCTTC; CDR3: CASSVAVGLAGGYNEQFF
size: -; D: TRBD2; V: TRBV7-2; J: TRBJ2-7; DNA: TGTGCCAGCAGCCTACCCCTATTGGGACTAGCGGGAGGGGGCGAGCAGTACTTC; CDR3: CASSLPLLGLAGGGEQYF
size: -; D: -; V: TRBV21-1; J: TRBJ2-7; DNA: TGTGCCACCCCCCGCGGGGCCCAGAGCTCCTACGAGCAGTACTTC; CDR3: CATPRGAQSSYEQYF
size: -; D: -; V: TRBV7-9; J: TRBJ2-1; DNA: TGTGCCAGCAGCTTAGTGGGACTCGAGCGTGAGCAGTTCTTC; CDR3: CASSLVGLEREQFF
size: -; D: -; V: TRBV20-1; J: TRBJ2-5; DNA: TGCAGTGCCCCCGGGGTAGCCGGGAGGTACTTC; CDR3: CSAPGVAGRYF
size: -; D: -; V: TRBV4-2; J: TRBJ1-5; DNA: TGTGCCAGCAGCCAAACAGGGAGTTCGGATCAGCCCCAGCATTTT; CDR3: CASSQTGSSDQPQHF
size: -; D: TRBD1; V: TRBV4-3; J: TRBJ2-1; DNA: TGCGCCAGCAGCCAAGACCGCGGCGGCCAAACGGGACAGTACAATGAGCAGTTCTTC; CDR3: CASSQDRGGQTGQYNEQFF
size: -; D: -; V: TRBV7-9; J: TRBJ2-2; DNA: TGTGCCAGCAGCCCCTTGGGAGCGAACACCGGGGAGCTGTTTTTT; CDR3: CASSPLGANTGELFF
size: -; D: -; V: TRBV9; J: TRBJ1-2; DNA: TGTGCCAGCAGCGGGCCGTCGTGGTCATTCGAAGGCTACACCTTC; CDR3: CASSGPSWSFEGYTF
size: -; D: TRBD1; V: TRBV6-6; J: TRBJ1-2; DNA: TGTGCCAGCAGTGACAGGGGCTATGGCTACACCTTC; CDR3: CASSDRGYGYTF
size: -; D: -; V: TRBV5-6; J: TRBJ1-5; DNA: TGTGCCAGCAGCTTGGGGGGGGGTAATCAGCCCCAGCATTTT; CDR3: CASSLGGGNQPQHF
size: -; D: TRBD1; V: TRBV9; J: TRBJ1-3; DNA: TGTGCCAGCAGCCTAGGGACAGGGTCCCTCCTCTCTGGAAACACCATATATTTT; CDR3: CASSLGTGSLLSGNTIYF
size: -; D: -; V: TRBV28; J: TRBJ1-1; DNA: TGTGCCAGCAGTTTTCCCGGGCTCCTTGGGAGCACTGAAGCTTTCTTT; CDR3: CASSFPGLLGSTEAFF
size: -; D: -; V: TRBV10-3; J: TRBJ2-3; DNA: TGTGCCATCAGTGAGTCGGCGGGGACCACCACAGATACGCAGTATTTT; CDR3: CAISESAGTTTDTQYF
size: -; D: -; V: TRBV7-3; J: TRBJ1-2; DNA: TGTGCCAGCAGCCCAGGTGGGAGAGATTATGGCTACACCTTC; CDR3: CASSPGGRDYGYTF
size: -; D: TRBD1; V: TRBV6-4; J: TRBJ2-1; DNA: TGTGCCAGCATCCGGACAGGGGGAAACAATGAGCAGTTCTTC; CDR3: CASIRTGGNNEQFF
size: once; D: -; V: TRBV18; J: TRBJ2-5; DNA: TGTGCCAGCTCACCACCGGCTAGCAGGGAGACCCAGTACTTC; CDR3: CASSPPASRETQYF